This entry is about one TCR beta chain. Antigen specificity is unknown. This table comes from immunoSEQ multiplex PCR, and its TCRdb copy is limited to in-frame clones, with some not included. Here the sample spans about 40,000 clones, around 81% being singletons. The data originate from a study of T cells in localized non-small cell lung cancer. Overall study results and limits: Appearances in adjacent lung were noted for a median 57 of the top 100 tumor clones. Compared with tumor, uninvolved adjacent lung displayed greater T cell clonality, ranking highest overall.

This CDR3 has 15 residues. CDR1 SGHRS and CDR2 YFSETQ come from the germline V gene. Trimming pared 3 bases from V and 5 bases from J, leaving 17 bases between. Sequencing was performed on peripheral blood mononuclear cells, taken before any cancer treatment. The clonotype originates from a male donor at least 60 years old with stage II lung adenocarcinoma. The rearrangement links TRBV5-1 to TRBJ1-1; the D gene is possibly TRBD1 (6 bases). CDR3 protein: CASSSNTGWGTEAFF. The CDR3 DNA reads TGCGCCAGCAGCTCTAACACAGGGTGGGGAACTGAAGCTTTCTTT. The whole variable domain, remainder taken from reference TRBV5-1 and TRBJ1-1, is KAGVTQTPRYLIKTRGQQVTLSCSPISGHRSVSWYQQTPGQGLQFLFEYFSETQRNKGNFPGRFSGRQFSNSRSEMNVSTLELGDSALYLCASSSNTGWGTEAFFGQGTRLTVV.